This record covers a single T cell receptor (beta chain). The protocol was immunoSEQ multiplex PCR, while the TCRdb copy is restricted to in-frame clones and leaves out a portion. Of 72,000 or so clones listed, about 84% were seen once; the top ten hold 5%. The data stem from a study of OX40 agonist ivuxolimab in advanced cancers. CDR1 and CDR2 (germline): SGHDN, FVKESK. This CDR3 is built from 16 residues. With 3 bases removed from V and 3 bases from J, the gap between germline ends came to 15 bases. The sequence was obtained from an adult with an advanced solid tumor such as melanoma, head and neck, liver or kidney cancer. V usage is TRBV14 and J usage is TRBJ2-1; the D call may be TRBD1 or TRBD2 (5 bases each). The sample was CD4+ or CD8+ T cells sorted from blood, taken in a trial of the OX40 agonist ivuxolimab. The DNA for the CDR3 is TGTGCCAGCAGCCATCTACGAGGGGATTTCTACAATGAGCAGTTCTTC. Its protein product is CASSHLRGDFYNEQFF.